Listed below are T cell receptor beta chains from one sample, sequenced in a study of cytomegalovirus exposure and HLA in healthy donors. The data were produced by immunoSEQ multiplex PCR, yet TCRdb's version contains in-frame clones alone and is incomplete. The repertoire holds 100,000 to 150,000 clones, with about 81% as singletons. Source material: PBMCs. The origin of the receptors is a woman aged 30 to 39 in good health and CMV-seronegative. CDR3s include the opening cysteine and the closing phenylalanine or tryptophan. The D gene is left open where the match is weak. Clone size is stated in some rows and not others, as once, few, many or a class when expanded.

clone_size: .; v_call: TRBV7-2; j_call: TRBJ2-3; d_call: TRBD1; cdr3_nt: TGTGCCAGCAGCCTACTGGGACAGCCTACAGATACGCAGTATTTT; cdr3_aa: CASSLLGQPTDTQYF
clone_size: once; v_call: TRBV5-1; j_call: TRBJ2-7; d_call: TRBD1; cdr3_nt: TGCGCCAGCAGCCCGGGACAGGGAGGCGAGCAGTACTTC; cdr3_aa: CASSPGQGGEQYF
clone_size: .; v_call: TRBV7-9; j_call: TRBJ2-3; d_call: .; cdr3_nt: TGTGCCAGCAGCTTGGCTAGTCTGGATACGCAGTATTTT; cdr3_aa: CASSLASLDTQYF
clone_size: .; v_call: TRBV14; j_call: TRBJ1-2; d_call: .; cdr3_nt: TGTGCCAGCAGCCTAAGTCTACAGAATGGCTACACCTTC; cdr3_aa: CASSLSLQNGYTF
clone_size: .; v_call: TRBV7-3; j_call: TRBJ2-5; d_call: TRBD1; cdr3_nt: TGTGCCAGCAGCTCCAGCAATACCGGGACAGGGATGGAGACCCAGTACTTC; cdr3_aa: CASSSSNTGTGMETQYF
clone_size: once; v_call: TRBV7-9; j_call: TRBJ1-2; d_call: .; cdr3_nt: TGTGCCAGCAGCTTCGAAACCGGTGGCTACACCTTC; cdr3_aa: CASSFETGGYTF
clone_size: .; v_call: TRBV5-1; j_call: TRBJ2-3; d_call: .; cdr3_nt: TGCGCCAGCAGCTTACCGGGGACAGATACGCAGTATTTT; cdr3_aa: CASSLPGTDTQYF
clone_size: .; v_call: TRBV7-9; j_call: TRBJ1-3; d_call: .; cdr3_nt: TGTGCCAGCAGCTTCGGGTTGTCTGGAAACACCATATATTTT; cdr3_aa: CASSFGLSGNTIYF
clone_size: .; v_call: TRBV11-2; j_call: TRBJ2-3; d_call: .; cdr3_nt: TGTGCCAGCAGCCCAGGGGGGACAGATACGCAGTATTTT; cdr3_aa: CASSPGGTDTQYF
clone_size: .; v_call: TRBV30; j_call: TRBJ2-7; d_call: .; cdr3_nt: TGTGCCTGGAGACCAGATGAGGACTTCTCCTACGAGCAGTACTTC; cdr3_aa: CAWRPDEDFSYEQYF
clone_size: .; v_call: TRBV7-2; j_call: TRBJ1-5; d_call: .; cdr3_nt: TGTGCCAGCAGCTTAGATGGTTGGGAGGGTCAGCCCCAGCATTTT; cdr3_aa: CASSLDGWEGQPQHF
clone_size: .; v_call: TRBV11-2; j_call: TRBJ1-1; d_call: .; cdr3_nt: TGTGCCAGCAGCTTCAATGGCCCCCTGAACACTGAAGCTTTCTTT; cdr3_aa: CASSFNGPLNTEAFF
clone_size: .; v_call: TRBV7-8; j_call: TRBJ2-5; d_call: .; cdr3_nt: TGTGCCAGCAGCTTAGATAGGGGAGGTGGAGAGACCCAGTACTTC; cdr3_aa: CASSLDRGGGETQYF
clone_size: .; v_call: TRBV13; j_call: TRBJ2-7; d_call: TRBD2; cdr3_nt: TGTGCCAGCAGCTCTACTAGCGGGAGGGCCGCGCAGTACTTC; cdr3_aa: CASSSTSGRAAQYF
clone_size: once; v_call: TRBV27; j_call: TRBJ2-1; d_call: .; cdr3_nt: TGTGCCAGCAGTACCGGGACACCAAACAATGAGCAGTTCTTC; cdr3_aa: CASSTGTPNNEQFF
clone_size: once; v_call: TRBV27; j_call: TRBJ1-1; d_call: .; cdr3_nt: TGTGCCAGCAAGGGGTGGGGAGGCACTGAAGCTTTCTTT; cdr3_aa: CASKGWGGTEAFF
clone_size: once; v_call: TRBV7-6; j_call: TRBJ1-2; d_call: TRBD1; cdr3_nt: TGTGCCAGCAGCCCAGGGACAGGGGGCCACTATGGCTACACCTTC; cdr3_aa: CASSPGTGGHYGYTF
clone_size: once; v_call: TRBV29-1; j_call: TRBJ1-2; d_call: TRBD1; cdr3_nt: TGCAGCGTGGCGAATACCAGGGGGGGCTACACCTTC; cdr3_aa: CSVANTRGGYTF
clone_size: .; v_call: TRBV7-9; j_call: TRBJ2-1; d_call: .; cdr3_nt: TGTTCCAGCAGCTGGAGGAATGAGCAGTTCTTC; cdr3_aa: CSSSWRNEQFF
clone_size: .; v_call: TRBV11-2; j_call: TRBJ2-5; d_call: TRBD1; cdr3_nt: TGTGCCAGCAGCATTGGGGACAGGGGGGTGGGGACCCAGTACTTC; cdr3_aa: CASSIGDRGVGTQYF
clone_size: .; v_call: TRBV6-5; j_call: TRBJ1-2; d_call: .; cdr3_nt: TGTGCCAGCTCCCAGAGGAAGAACTATGGCTACACCTTC; cdr3_aa: CASSQRKNYGYTF
clone_size: .; v_call: TRBV18; j_call: TRBJ1-4; d_call: .; cdr3_nt: TGTGCCAGCTCTTCACGAGAGCAGGGGTTTCGGGAAAAACTGTTTTTT; cdr3_aa: CASSSREQGFREKLFF
clone_size: .; v_call: TRBV4-2; j_call: TRBJ2-7; d_call: TRBD2; cdr3_nt: TGTGCCAGCAGCCAAGAGGTGGGAGGGACCGAGCAGTACTTC; cdr3_aa: CASSQEVGGTEQYF
clone_size: .; v_call: TRBV6-1; j_call: TRBJ2-7; d_call: TRBD2; cdr3_nt: TGTGCCAGCAGGGTTAGCGGGGGGCCCCCCCACGAGCAGTACTTC; cdr3_aa: CASRVSGGPPHEQYF
clone_size: .; v_call: TRBV10-3; j_call: TRBJ1-2; d_call: TRBD1; cdr3_nt: TGTGCCATCAGTGAGGAAGGAGGGGGCGGTGGCTACACCTTC; cdr3_aa: CAISEEGGGGGYTF
clone_size: once; v_call: TRBV6-1; j_call: TRBJ2-7; d_call: .; cdr3_nt: TGTGCCAGCAGTGAAGTAATCCTCTACGAGCAGTACTTC; cdr3_aa: CASSEVILYEQYF
clone_size: .; v_call: TRBV29-1; j_call: TRBJ1-5; d_call: TRBD1; cdr3_nt: TGCAGCGTTCGGGACAGTCCTGGGAATCAGCCCCAGCATTTT; cdr3_aa: CSVRDSPGNQPQHF
clone_size: .; v_call: TRBV5-6; j_call: TRBJ2-7; d_call: TRBD1; cdr3_nt: TGTGCCAGCAGCTCCAGGACAGGGCTCTACGAGCAGTACTTC; cdr3_aa: CASSSRTGLYEQYF
clone_size: .; v_call: TRBV5-8; j_call: TRBJ1-2; d_call: .; cdr3_nt: TGTGCCAGCAGCGGCCGAAACTATGGCTACACCTTC; cdr3_aa: CASSGRNYGYTF
clone_size: .; v_call: TRBV25-1; j_call: TRBJ2-6; d_call: .; cdr3_nt: TGTGCCAGCAGTCCCCATAGGGGTTACTCTGGGGCCAACGTCCTGACTTTC; cdr3_aa: CASSPHRGYSGANVLTF
clone_size: .; v_call: TRBV5-1; j_call: TRBJ1-4; d_call: .; cdr3_nt: TGCGCCAGCAGCTTGGTCGGGACAAAAGATGAAAAACTGTTTTTT; cdr3_aa: CASSLVGTKDEKLFF
clone_size: .; v_call: TRBV9; j_call: TRBJ2-3; d_call: TRBD1; cdr3_nt: TGTGCCAGCAGCGTCCGGGACAGGGCTGATACGCAGTATTTT; cdr3_aa: CASSVRDRADTQYF
clone_size: .; v_call: TRBV7-9; j_call: TRBJ1-1; d_call: .; cdr3_nt: TGTGCCAGCAGCTTCGGAGGGAACACTGAAGCTTTCTTT; cdr3_aa: CASSFGGNTEAFF
clone_size: few; v_call: TRBV11-1; j_call: TRBJ2-5; d_call: TRBD1; cdr3_nt: TGTGCCAGCAGCCCTCAGGGGGCCTGGGAGACCCAGTACTTC; cdr3_aa: CASSPQGAWETQYF
clone_size: .; v_call: TRBV13; j_call: TRBJ2-5; d_call: TRBD2; cdr3_nt: TGTGCCAGCGGCTTAAAAGTTAGCGGGAGCAGGAGTTTTGAGACCCAGTACTTC; cdr3_aa: CASGLKVSGSRSFETQYF
clone_size: .; v_call: TRBV7-3; j_call: TRBJ1-6; d_call: .; cdr3_nt: TGTTCCAGCAGCTTAATCCGGGGGGCGAGGAATTCACCCCTCCACTTT; cdr3_aa: CSSSLIRGARNSPLHF
clone_size: .; v_call: TRBV5-1; j_call: TRBJ2-2; d_call: TRBD1; cdr3_nt: TGCGCCAGCAGCGAGGACAGGGAGGCCGGGGAGCTGTTTTTT; cdr3_aa: CASSEDREAGELFF
clone_size: .; v_call: TRBV27; j_call: TRBJ2-1; d_call: .; cdr3_nt: TGTGCCAGCAGTCCTTCTCAGATACCCAATGAGCAGTTCTTC; cdr3_aa: CASSPSQIPNEQFF
clone_size: few; v_call: TRBV19; j_call: TRBJ1-6; d_call: TRBD1; cdr3_nt: TGTGCCAGTAGTATATTGTCCGGGACAGGGGATTCACCCCTCCACTTT; cdr3_aa: CASSILSGTGDSPLHF
clone_size: .; v_call: TRBV21-1; j_call: TRBJ2-2; d_call: .; cdr3_nt: TGTGCCAGCAGCAAAGCGCAAGGGGGAACCACCGGGGAGCTGTTTTTT; cdr3_aa: CASSKAQGGTTGELFF
clone_size: few; v_call: TRBV6-1; j_call: TRBJ2-2; d_call: TRBD2; cdr3_nt: TGTGCCAGCACCCAATGGGGAGGGGACACCGGGGAGCTGTTTTTT; cdr3_aa: CASTQWGGDTGELFF
clone_size: .; v_call: TRBV11-2; j_call: TRBJ2-7; d_call: TRBD1; cdr3_nt: TGTGCCAGCAGCCCGCGACAGGGGTCATACGAGCAGTACTTC; cdr3_aa: CASSPRQGSYEQYF
clone_size: .; v_call: TRBV7-2; j_call: TRBJ2-5; d_call: .; cdr3_nt: TGTGCCAGCAGCCAAAGCCGGGGCCAAGAGACCCAGTACTTC; cdr3_aa: CASSQSRGQETQYF
clone_size: .; v_call: TRBV7-2; j_call: TRBJ1-4; d_call: .; cdr3_nt: TGTGCCAGCAGCTTAGTATCATGGGGAGCCAGTAATGAAAAACTGTTTTTT; cdr3_aa: CASSLVSWGASNEKLFF
clone_size: once; v_call: TRBV21-1; j_call: TRBJ1-6; d_call: .; cdr3_nt: TGTGCCAGCAGAGGACAGTTGGCGTCACCCCTCCACTTT; cdr3_aa: CASRGQLASPLHF